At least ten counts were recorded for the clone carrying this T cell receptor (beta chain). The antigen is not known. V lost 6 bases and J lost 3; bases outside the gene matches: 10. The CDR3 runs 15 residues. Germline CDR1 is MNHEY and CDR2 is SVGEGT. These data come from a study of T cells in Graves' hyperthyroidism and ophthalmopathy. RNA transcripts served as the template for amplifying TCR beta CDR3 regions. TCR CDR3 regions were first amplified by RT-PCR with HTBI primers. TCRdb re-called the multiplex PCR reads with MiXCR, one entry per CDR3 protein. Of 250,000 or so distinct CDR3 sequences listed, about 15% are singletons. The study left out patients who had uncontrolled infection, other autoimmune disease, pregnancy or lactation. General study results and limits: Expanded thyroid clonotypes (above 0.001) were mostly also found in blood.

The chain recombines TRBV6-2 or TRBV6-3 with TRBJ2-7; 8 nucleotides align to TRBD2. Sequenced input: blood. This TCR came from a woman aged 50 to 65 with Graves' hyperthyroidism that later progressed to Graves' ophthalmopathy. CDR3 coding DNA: TGTGCCAGCAGGGAGTCCGGGACTAGGGACTACGAGCAGTACTTC. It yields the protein CASRESGTRDYEQYF.